Listed below are T cell receptor beta chains from one sample, sequenced in a study of blood T cell repertoires in COVID-19. Clones were sequenced by immunoSEQ multiplex PCR, and TCRdb holds only the in-frame ones, with some missing. This repertoire shows some 200,000 clones, 75% to 85% found once; its top ten account for 9.5% to 15%. Material: peripheral blood. The receptor source for this set is a human donor in a cohort sampled during active COVID-19. The CDR3 runs from the conserved cysteine through the conserved F or W. D genes are given only for firm matches. Clone sizes are given selectively: once, few, many, or a class where the clone is expanded.

v_gene	j_gene	abundance	d_gene	CDR3nt	CDR3aa
TRBV28	TRBJ1-5	-	-	TGTGCCAGCAGGGCTGCCGGGGAGCTGAGCAATCAGCCCCAGCATTTT	CASRAAGELSNQPQHF
TRBV30	TRBJ1-5	-	TRBD1	TGTGCCTGGAGTGCAGGGGGCGCCGGCAATCAGCCCCAGCATTTT	CAWSAGGAGNQPQHF
TRBV7-3	TRBJ2-2	once	TRBD2	TGTGCCAGCAGCTTAAATGGGCCCGGGGTAGCGGGGGCCGGGGAGCTGTTTTTT	CASSLNGPGVAGAGELFF
TRBV28	TRBJ1-1	-	TRBD1	TGTGCCAGCAGAGACAGGGGGCTGACTGAAGCTTTCTTT	CASRDRGLTEAFF
TRBV27	TRBJ1-1	-	-	TGTGCCAGCAGTTCTCAGGGAGGTGTGGTTGCTGAAGCTTTCTTT	CASSSQGGVVAEAFF
TRBV7-9	TRBJ2-3	-	-	TGTGCCAGCAGCTCTCCCAGGGGTACTAGCACAGATACGCAGTATTTT	CASSSPRGTSTDTQYF
TRBV19	TRBJ1-1	-	-	TGTGCCAGTAGTATCCGGACATCGGGAGGGACTGAAGCTTTCTTT	CASSIRTSGGTEAFF
TRBV28	TRBJ1-5	-	-	TGTGCCAGCAGTTTCGGCTTGGGAGTTAGGGGCAATCAGCCCCAGCATTTT	CASSFGLGVRGNQPQHF
TRBV2	TRBJ2-6	once	TRBD1	TGTGCCGGGGGACAGGGCCGGGAGTCTGGGGCCAACGTCCTGACTTTC	CAGGQGRESGANVLTF
TRBV28	TRBJ2-7	-	TRBD2	TGTGCCGGGGGGGGAAACCTCGGAGTCTACGAGCAGTACTTC	CAGGGNLGVYEQYF
TRBV28	TRBJ2-5	-	TRBD2	TGTGCCAGCAGTACCTTGGGACTAGCGGACCAGTTCGGGGAGACCCAGTACTTC	CASSTLGLADQFGETQYF
TRBV7-8	TRBJ2-7	once	TRBD1	TGTGCCAGCAGCTTACCGGGACAGAGCTACGAGCAGTACTTC	CASSLPGQSYEQYF
TRBV21-1	TRBJ1-1	-	-	TGTGCCAGCAGCCTCGCAGGGGGCAGGGAGGAGAACACTGAAGCTTTCTTT	CASSLAGGREENTEAFF
TRBV7-2	TRBJ1-2	-	-	TGTGCCAGCAGCCATCGGGCAGGGGACGGCTACACCTTC	CASSHRAGDGYTF
TRBV28	TRBJ2-1	-	-	TGTGCCAGCAGACACGGGCATCAGGGCTACAATGAGCAGTTCTTC	CASRHGHQGYNEQFF
TRBV6-9	TRBJ2-7	-	TRBD1	TGTGCCAGCAGTCATACGGGACAGGGACTCGAGCAGTACTTC	CASSHTGQGLEQYF
TRBV24-1	TRBJ2-5	once	-	TGTGCCACCAGTGGAGGGTCCCAAGAGACCCAGTACTTC	CATSGGSQETQYF
TRBV28	TRBJ1-2	-	-	TGTGCCAGCAGTTTATCTCCGGGCTACACCTTC	CASSLSPGYTF
TRBV7-3	TRBJ2-2	-	TRBD2	TGTGCCAGCAGGCTAGCGGTTGACACCGGGGAGCTGTTTTTT	CASRLAVDTGELFF
TRBV28	TRBJ2-7	-	TRBD1	TGTGCCAGCAGTTTCGGACAGGCAGGCATCTACTTC	CASSFGQAGIYF
TRBV5-6	TRBJ2-1	-	TRBD2	TGTGCCAGCAGCTTGAGGGCTAGCGGGAGGGTAAGTGAGCAGTTCTTC	CASSLRASGRVSEQFF
TRBV6-5	TRBJ1-1	-	-	TGTGCCAGCGCTCGAGGCAGCTTGAACACTGAAGCTTTCTTT	CASARGSLNTEAFF
TRBV12-3/TRBV12-4	TRBJ2-5	once	TRBD1	TGTGCCAGCAGCGACAGGGTTGACGAGACCCAGTACTTC	CASSDRVDETQYF
TRBV3-1/TRBV3-2	TRBJ1-1	-	TRBD1	TGTGCCAGCAGCCCGCAGGACAGGCGAACTGAAGCTTTCTTT	CASSPQDRRTEAFF
TRBV19	TRBJ1-2	-	TRBD1	TGTGCCAGTAGTATTGTGGAGGGGGCCGGGAGCTATGGCTACACCTTC	CASSIVEGAGSYGYTF
TRBV6-5	TRBJ1-2	once	TRBD1	TGTGCCAGCAGTTCGACAGGGCGGTATGGCTACACCTTC	CASSSTGRYGYTF
TRBV18	TRBJ1-5	-	TRBD1	TGTGCCAGCTCACGACAGGGGGCTCTTGGGCAGAATCAGCCCCAGCATTTT	CASSRQGALGQNQPQHF
TRBV5-1	TRBJ2-1	-	TRBD2	TGCGCCAGCAGCCTTTCGAGCGGGAGGAAAATAAATGAGCAGTTCTTC	CASSLSSGRKINEQFF
TRBV6-2/TRBV6-3	TRBJ1-1	-	-	TGTGCCAGCAGTGCGGGACGGCCGCGGGCTTTCTTT	CASSAGRPRAFF
TRBV5-1	TRBJ1-4	-	TRBD1	TGCGCCAGCAGCTTGAGACAGGGAGGAGAAAAACTGTTTTTT	CASSLRQGGEKLFF
TRBV7-2	TRBJ1-1	few	TRBD1	TGTGCCAGCAGCTCACATGGACAGGGCTTT	CASSSHGQGF
TRBV30	TRBJ2-7	-	TRBD1	TGTGCCTGGAGGCGACAGGGTGGTCCCTACGAGCAGTACTTC	CAWRRQGGPYEQYF
TRBV5-1	TRBJ1-2	many	-	TGCGCCAGCAGCTTGGGGGGGCGGGCCTATGGCTACACCTTC	CASSLGGRAYGYTF
TRBV7-6	TRBJ2-5	-	-	TGTGCCAGCAGCTTAGTTCGAGGGGAGGTGGAGACCCAGTACTTC	CASSLVRGEVETQYF
TRBV28	TRBJ2-7	-	-	TGTGCCAGCAGTCTTCTAGACGAGCAGTACTTC	CASSLLDEQYF
TRBV9	TRBJ2-1	-	-	TGTGCCAGCAGCGGAGGGACTTTTAATGAGCAGTTCTTC	CASSGGTFNEQFF
TRBV7-9	TRBJ1-2	-	TRBD1	TGTGCCAGCAGCTTAGCCCACAGGGGCGAAGACTATGGCTACACCTTC	CASSLAHRGEDYGYTF
TRBV18	TRBJ1-2	-	TRBD1	TGTGCCAGCTCACCGAGAGGACAGGTTGAAGCCTTTGGCTACACCTTC	CASSPRGQVEAFGYTF
TRBV19	TRBJ2-7	-	-	TGTGCCACCGGAAGGACAGCCGGGACCGAGCAGTACTTC	CATGRTAGTEQYF
TRBV30	TRBJ1-6	-	-	TGTGCCTGGAGACGGGTCAATAATTCACCCCTCCACTTT	CAWRRVNNSPLHF
TRBV6-4	TRBJ2-2	-	TRBD2	TGTGCCAGCAGCGAACTAGCGGGAGGCACCGGGGAGCTGTTTTTT	CASSELAGGTGELFF
TRBV5-4	TRBJ2-7	many	TRBD2	TGTGCCAGCAGCCCGGGACTAGCGCTTACGGACTACGAGCAGTACTTC	CASSPGLALTDYEQYF
TRBV19	TRBJ2-7	-	TRBD1	TGTGCCAGTAGTGCTGGGACAGTTTACGAGCAGTACTTC	CASSAGTVYEQYF
TRBV15	TRBJ2-7	-	TRBD2	TGTGCCACCAGCCCTAACCCAGGACTAGCGGGGACCTACGAGCAGTACTTC	CATSPNPGLAGTYEQYF
TRBV3-1/TRBV3-2	TRBJ1-1	-	TRBD1	TGTGCCAGCACCCGACAGGGGTTGAACACTGAAGCTTTCTTT	CASTRQGLNTEAFF
TRBV9	TRBJ2-1	-	-	TGTGCCAGCAGCGCACTGGGACTTCTCGGGAATGAGCAGTTCTTC	CASSALGLLGNEQFF
TRBV18	TRBJ1-2	few	-	TGTGCCAGCTCACCGGGGACAAACTATGGCTACACCTTC	CASSPGTNYGYTF
TRBV7-2	TRBJ1-1	-	-	TGTGCCAGCGGCGGCGGGTATCCGCCCGAAGCTTTCTTT	CASGGGYPPEAFF
TRBV29-1	TRBJ1-1	-	TRBD1	TGCAGCGTTGGCCAGGGGGAGAACACTGAAGCTTTCTTT	CSVGQGENTEAFF
TRBV6-5	TRBJ1-1	-	-	TGTGCCAGCAGCCTGGACAGAGTGAACACTGAAGCTTTCTTT	CASSLDRVNTEAFF
TRBV18	TRBJ1-5	-	-	TGTGCCAGCTCACCAGGCGCCAGGGAAGGTCAGCCCCAGCATTTT	CASSPGAREGQPQHF
TRBV28	TRBJ1-5	-	-	TGTGCCAGCATATCGGGGGGTCAGCCCCAGCATTTT	CASISGGQPQHF
TRBV6-5	TRBJ1-1	-	-	TGTGCCAGCAGTTACAGCAGGGGGAACACTGAAGCTTTCTTT	CASSYSRGNTEAFF
TRBV5-5	TRBJ1-2	-	-	TGTGCCAGCAGCTTGGTGCCTTATGAGTCAGGGAACAACTATGGCTACACCTTC	CASSLVPYESGNNYGYTF
TRBV7-6	TRBJ2-7	-	-	TGTGCCAGCAGCCCCGGTGCTCGGGACACCTACGAGCAGTACTTC	CASSPGARDTYEQYF